This entry features one T cell receptor beta chain sequence. The data are from a study of blood T cell repertoires in COVID-19. The wider study: The analysed material was cDNA or gDNA that came from T cells, B-cell-depleted T cells, or PBMCs.

Clones were read by immunoSEQ multiplex PCR, and TCRdb kept only the in-frame ones, dropping some. The sample records 120,000 to 150,000 clones, 80% being singletons. This TCR derives from a man in his fifties or sixties with active or convalescent COVID-19. Specimen: peripheral blood.

The CDR3 DNA reads as TGTGCCAGCAGCTCACCCGGGACAGGGGGGGCAACTAATGAAAAACTGTTTTTT. Its translation: CASSSPGTGGATNEKLFF. The chain employs TRBV28 and TRBJ1-4; TRBD1 aligns across 11 bases. The V gene end was trimmed by 6 bases and the J gene end by 0 bases; junction bases not matched to a gene: 9. From germline, CDR1 is MDHEN and CDR2 SYDVKM. This CDR3 is built from 18 residues.